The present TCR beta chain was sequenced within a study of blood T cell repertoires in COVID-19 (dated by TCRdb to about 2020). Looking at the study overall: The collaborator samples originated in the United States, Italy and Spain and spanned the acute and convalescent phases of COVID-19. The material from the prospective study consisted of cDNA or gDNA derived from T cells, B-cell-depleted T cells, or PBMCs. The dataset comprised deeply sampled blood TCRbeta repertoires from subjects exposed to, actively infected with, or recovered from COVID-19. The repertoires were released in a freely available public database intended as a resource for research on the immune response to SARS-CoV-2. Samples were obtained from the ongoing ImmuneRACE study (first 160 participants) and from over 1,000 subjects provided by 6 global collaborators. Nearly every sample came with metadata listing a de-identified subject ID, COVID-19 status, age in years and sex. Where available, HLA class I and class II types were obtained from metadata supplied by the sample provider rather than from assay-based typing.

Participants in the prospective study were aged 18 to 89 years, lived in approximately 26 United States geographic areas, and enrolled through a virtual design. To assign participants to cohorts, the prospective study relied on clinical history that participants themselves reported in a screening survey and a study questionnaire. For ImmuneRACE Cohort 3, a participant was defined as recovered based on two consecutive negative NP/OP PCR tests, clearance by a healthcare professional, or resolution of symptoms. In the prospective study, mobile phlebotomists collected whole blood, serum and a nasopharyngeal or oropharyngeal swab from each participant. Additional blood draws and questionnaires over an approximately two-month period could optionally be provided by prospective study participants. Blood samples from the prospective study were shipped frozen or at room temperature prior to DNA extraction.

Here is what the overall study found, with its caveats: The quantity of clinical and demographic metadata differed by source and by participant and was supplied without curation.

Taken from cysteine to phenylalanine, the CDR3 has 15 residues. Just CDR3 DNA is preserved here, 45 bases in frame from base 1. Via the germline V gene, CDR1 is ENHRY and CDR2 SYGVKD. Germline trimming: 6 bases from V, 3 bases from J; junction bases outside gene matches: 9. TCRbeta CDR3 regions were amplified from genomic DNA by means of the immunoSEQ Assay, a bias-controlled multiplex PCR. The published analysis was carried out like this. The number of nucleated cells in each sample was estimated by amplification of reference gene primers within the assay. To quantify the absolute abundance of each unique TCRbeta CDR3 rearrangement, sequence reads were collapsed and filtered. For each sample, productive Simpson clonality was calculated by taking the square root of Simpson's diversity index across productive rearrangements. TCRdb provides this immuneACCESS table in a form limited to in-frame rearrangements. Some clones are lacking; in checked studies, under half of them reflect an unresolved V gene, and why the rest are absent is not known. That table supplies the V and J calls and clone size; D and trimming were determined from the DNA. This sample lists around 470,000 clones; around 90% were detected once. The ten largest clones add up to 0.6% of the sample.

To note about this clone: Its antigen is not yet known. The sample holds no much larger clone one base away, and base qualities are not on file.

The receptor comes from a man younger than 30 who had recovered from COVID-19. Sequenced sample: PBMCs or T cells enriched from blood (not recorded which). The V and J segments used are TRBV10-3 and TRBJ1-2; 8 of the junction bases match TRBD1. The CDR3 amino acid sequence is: CAIRGRGLLHYGYTF. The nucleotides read TGTGCCATCAGGGGCAGGGGGCTCCTTCACTATGGCTACACCTTC.